The entry that follows covers one TCR beta chain sequence. This CDR3 region has 18 residues. The junction had 14 bases not matched to a gene; V was cut back by 4 bases and J by 5 bases. Germline values: CDR1 SGHDN, CDR2 FVKESK. A J-beta primer mix and a sample-barcoded 5' primer were used in a second PCR of about 7 to 11 cycles. TCRdb re-derived calls from the 5' RACE reads in MiXCR, one entry per CDR3 protein. This table holds 500,000 to 700,000 distinct CDR3 sequences, about 28% found once. This sample stems from a study of blood T cells in healthy people across ages. Input material: blood. This receptor was identified in a woman of 80 years or more in good health. This chain links TRBV14 with TRBJ1-4, with TRBD1 matching 9 bases. The CDR3 protein is CASSRRLPGTGPNEKLFF. DNA of the CDR3: TGTGCCAGCAGCCGAAGATTACCCGGGACAGGGCCGAATGAAAAACTGTTTTTT.